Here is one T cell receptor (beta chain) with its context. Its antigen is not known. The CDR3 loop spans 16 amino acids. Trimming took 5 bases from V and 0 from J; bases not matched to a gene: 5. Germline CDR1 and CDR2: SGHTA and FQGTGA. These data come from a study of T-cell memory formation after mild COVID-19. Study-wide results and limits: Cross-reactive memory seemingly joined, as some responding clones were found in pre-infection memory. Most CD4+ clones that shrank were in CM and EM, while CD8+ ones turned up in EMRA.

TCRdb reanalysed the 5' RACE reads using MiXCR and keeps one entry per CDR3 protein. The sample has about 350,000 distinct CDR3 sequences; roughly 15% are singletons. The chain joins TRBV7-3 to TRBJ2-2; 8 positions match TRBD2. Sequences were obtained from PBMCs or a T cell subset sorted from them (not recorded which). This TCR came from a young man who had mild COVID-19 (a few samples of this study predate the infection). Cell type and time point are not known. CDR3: CASSPQGLANTGELFF. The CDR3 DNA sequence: TGTGCCAGCAGCCCGCAGGGACTAGCGAACACCGGGGAGCTGTTTTTT.